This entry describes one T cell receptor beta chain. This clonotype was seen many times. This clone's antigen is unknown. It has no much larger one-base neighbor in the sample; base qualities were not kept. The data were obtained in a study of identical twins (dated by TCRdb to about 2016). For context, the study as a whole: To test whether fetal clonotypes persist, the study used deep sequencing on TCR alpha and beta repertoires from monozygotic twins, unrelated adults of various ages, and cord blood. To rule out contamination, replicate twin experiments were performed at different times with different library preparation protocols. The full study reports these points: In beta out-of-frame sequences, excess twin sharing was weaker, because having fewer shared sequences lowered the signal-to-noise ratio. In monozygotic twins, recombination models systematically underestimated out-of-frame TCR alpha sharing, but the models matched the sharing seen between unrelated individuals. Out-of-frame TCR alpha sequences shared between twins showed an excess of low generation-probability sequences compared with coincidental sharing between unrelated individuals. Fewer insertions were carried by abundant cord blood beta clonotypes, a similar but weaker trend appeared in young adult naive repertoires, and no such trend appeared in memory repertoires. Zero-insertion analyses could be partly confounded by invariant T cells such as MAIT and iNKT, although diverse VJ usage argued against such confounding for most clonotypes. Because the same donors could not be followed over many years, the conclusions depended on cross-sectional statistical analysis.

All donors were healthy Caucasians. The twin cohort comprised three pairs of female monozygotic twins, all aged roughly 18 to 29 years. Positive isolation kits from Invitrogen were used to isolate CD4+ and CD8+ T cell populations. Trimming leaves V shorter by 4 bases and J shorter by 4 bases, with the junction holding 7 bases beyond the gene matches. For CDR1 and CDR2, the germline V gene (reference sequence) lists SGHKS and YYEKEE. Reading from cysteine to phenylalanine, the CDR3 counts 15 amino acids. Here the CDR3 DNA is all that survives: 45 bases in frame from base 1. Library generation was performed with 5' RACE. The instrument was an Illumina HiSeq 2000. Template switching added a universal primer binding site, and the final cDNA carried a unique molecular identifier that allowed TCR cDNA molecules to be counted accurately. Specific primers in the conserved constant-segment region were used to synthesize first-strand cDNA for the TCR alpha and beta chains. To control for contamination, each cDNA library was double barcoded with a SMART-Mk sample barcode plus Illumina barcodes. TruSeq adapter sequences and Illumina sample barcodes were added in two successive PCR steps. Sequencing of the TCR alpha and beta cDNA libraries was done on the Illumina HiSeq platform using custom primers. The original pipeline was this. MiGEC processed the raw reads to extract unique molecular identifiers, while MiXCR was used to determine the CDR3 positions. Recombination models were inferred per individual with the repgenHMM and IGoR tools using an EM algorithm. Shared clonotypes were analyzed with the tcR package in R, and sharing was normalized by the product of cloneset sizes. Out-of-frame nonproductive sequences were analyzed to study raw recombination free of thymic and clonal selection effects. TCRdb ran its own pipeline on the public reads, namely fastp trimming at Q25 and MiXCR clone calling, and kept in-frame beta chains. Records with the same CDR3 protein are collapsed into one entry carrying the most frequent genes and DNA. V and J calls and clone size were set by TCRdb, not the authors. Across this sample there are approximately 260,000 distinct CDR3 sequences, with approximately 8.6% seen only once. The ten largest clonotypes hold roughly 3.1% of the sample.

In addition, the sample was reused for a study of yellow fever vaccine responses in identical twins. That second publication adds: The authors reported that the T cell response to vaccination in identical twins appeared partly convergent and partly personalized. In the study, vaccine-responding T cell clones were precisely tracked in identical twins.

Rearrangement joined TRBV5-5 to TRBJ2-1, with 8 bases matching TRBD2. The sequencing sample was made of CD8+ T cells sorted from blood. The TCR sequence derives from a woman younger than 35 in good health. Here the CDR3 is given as CASSTTSGPYNEQFF. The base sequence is TGTGCCAGCAGCACCACTAGCGGACCATACAATGAGCAGTTCTTC.